The sequence of this T cell receptor beta chain was determined in a study of PD-1 blockade in classical Hodgkin lymphoma. Overall study results and limits: Newly diagnosed patients had baseline TCR diversity that was reportedly lower than that of healthy donors. By C4D1, diversity of CD4+ TCRs had risen significantly, whereas that of CD8+ TCRs had not.

The CDR3 is 14 amino acids. Trimming removed 9 bases from V and 8 bases from J; junction bases left unmatched: 8. CDR1 is LNHDA and CDR2 is SQIVND in the germline V gene (reference sequence). Regarding time point: cycle 4 day 1 (C4D1), after more than 5 weeks of nivolumab. Each patient relapsed following autologous stem cell transplantation, and prior brentuximab vedotin exposure differed. Patients had relapsed/refractory classical Hodgkin lymphoma with complete response, partial response or progressive disease as best response. Comment on this clone: The target antigen is unknown.

Clones were read by immunoSEQ multiplex PCR, and TCRdb kept only the in-frame ones, dropping some. The sample records around 23,000 clones, 88% being singletons. The gene calls are TRBV19 and TRBJ1-6; 9 nucleotides agree with TRBD1. This TCR derives from a human donor with classical Hodgkin lymphoma. The specimen comprised peripheral blood mononuclear cells (PBMCs), sampled before the fourth cycle of nivolumab. In nucleotides, the CDR3 is TGTGCCAGCCGGACCGGGACAGGGCATTCACCCCTCCACTTT. It specifies CASRTGTGHSPLHF.